This TCR beta chain was recovered during a study of T cell changes during pregnancy in multiple sclerosis. The CDR3 loop spans 15 amino acids. V was trimmed by 4 bases and J by 5 bases, leaving 14 bases between them. Germline V gene sequence: CDR1 MNHEY, CDR2 SVGAGI. Profiling relied on immunoSEQ multiplex PCR, and the TCRdb table lists in-frame clones only, not all of them. The data contain 50,000 to 70,000 clones, roughly 89% of them singletons. This specimen consisted of peripheral blood, obtained in the second trimester of pregnancy. The clonotype was recovered from a female donor with multiple sclerosis, enrolled in a pregnancy study. The J gene is TRBJ2-2, the V gene TRBV6-5, with TRBD2 as a possible D gene (5 bases). The CDR3 region is CASSSLTTGTGELFF. Written as DNA, the CDR3 is TGTGCCAGCAGTTCTTTGACTACCGGAACCGGGGAGCTGTTTTTT.